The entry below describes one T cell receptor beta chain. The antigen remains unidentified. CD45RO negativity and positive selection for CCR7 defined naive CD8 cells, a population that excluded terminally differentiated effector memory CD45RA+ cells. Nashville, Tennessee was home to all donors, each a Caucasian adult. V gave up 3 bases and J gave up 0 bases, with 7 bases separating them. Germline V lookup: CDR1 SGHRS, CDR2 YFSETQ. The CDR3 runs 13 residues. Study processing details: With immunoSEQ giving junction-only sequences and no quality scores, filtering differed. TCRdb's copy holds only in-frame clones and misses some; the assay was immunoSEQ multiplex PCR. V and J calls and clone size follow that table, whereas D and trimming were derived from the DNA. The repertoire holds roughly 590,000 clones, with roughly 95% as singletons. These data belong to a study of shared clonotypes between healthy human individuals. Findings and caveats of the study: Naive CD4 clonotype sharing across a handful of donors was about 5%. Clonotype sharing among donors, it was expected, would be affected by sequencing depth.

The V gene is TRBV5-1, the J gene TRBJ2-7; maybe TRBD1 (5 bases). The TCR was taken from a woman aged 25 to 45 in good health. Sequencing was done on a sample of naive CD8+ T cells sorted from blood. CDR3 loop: CASSSGHSYEQYF. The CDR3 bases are TGCGCCAGCAGCTCCGGACACTCCTACGAGCAGTACTTC.